The T cell receptor beta chain under discussion was sequenced for a study of T-cell reconstitution after alpha-beta-depleted transplantation in children. Preparing the TCRbeta library involved the use of unique molecular identifiers. From the PCR reads, TCRdb called clonotypes with MiXCR, one entry per CDR3 protein. The sample has nearly 550,000 distinct CDR3 sequences, approximately 16% seen once. This clonotype has a handful of counts. Sequences were derived from PBMCs from the stem cell graft donor, sampled from the stem cell graft. The receptor's source is a human donor who donated a stem cell graft to a child with acute lymphoblastic leukemia.

The CDR3 DNA follows: TGTGCCAGCAGCCGTAATGCCGGGACTAGTTCCGCCGAGCAGTACTTC. Translating it yields CASSRNAGTSSAEQYF. The chain combines TRBV7-9 with TRBJ2-7; 8 bases match TRBD2. V lost 5 bases, J lost 6 bases, and 15 bases stayed unmatched. CDR1 is SEHNR and CDR2 is FQNEAQ in the germline V gene (reference sequence). The CDR3 runs 16 residues.